Reported below is one TCR beta chain. The data stem from a study of T cell changes during pregnancy in multiple sclerosis. The data were produced by immunoSEQ multiplex PCR, yet TCRdb's version contains in-frame clones alone and is incomplete. Counted here are some 41,000 clones, around 90% occurring once; the ten biggest clones make up less than 0.5%. The germline CDR1 and CDR2 sequences are KGHSH and LQKENI. CDR3 length equals 16 residues. The V gene end was trimmed by 1 base and the J gene end by 0 bases; junction bases not matched to a gene: 2. This TCR was sampled from a female donor in good health, enrolled as a control in a pregnancy study. Sequenced material: CD4+ T cells from peripheral blood mononuclear cells, taken in the third trimester of pregnancy. The chain uses TRBV18 and TRBJ2-3, with 9 positions matching TRBD2. This CDR3 reads CASSPLGLASTDTQYF. The CDR3 nucleotides read TGTGCCAGCTCACCACTGGGACTAGCCAGCACAGATACGCAGTATTTT.